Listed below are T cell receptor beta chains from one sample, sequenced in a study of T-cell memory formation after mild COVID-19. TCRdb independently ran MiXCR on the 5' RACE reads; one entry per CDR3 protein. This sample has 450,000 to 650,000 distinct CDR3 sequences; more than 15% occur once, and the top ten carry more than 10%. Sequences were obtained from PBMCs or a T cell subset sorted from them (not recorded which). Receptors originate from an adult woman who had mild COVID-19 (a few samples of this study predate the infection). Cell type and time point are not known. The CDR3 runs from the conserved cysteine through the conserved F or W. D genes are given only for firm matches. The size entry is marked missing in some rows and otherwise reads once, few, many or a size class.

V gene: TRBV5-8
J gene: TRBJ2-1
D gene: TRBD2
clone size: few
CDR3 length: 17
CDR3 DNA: TGTGCCAGCAGCACTGGGACTAGCGGGATCTCCTACAATGAGCAGTTCTTC
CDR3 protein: CASSTGTSGISYNEQFF

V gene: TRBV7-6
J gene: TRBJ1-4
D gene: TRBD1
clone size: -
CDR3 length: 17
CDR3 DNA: TGTGCCAGCAGCCGGGCCGGGACAGGGGCCTCTAATGAAAAACTGTTTTTT
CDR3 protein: CASSRAGTGASNEKLFF

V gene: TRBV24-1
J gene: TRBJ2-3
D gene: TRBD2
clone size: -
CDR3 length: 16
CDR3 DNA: TGTGCCACCAGTGAAGGGACTAGCGGGAGTGCAGATACGCAGTATTTT
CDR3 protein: CATSEGTSGSADTQYF

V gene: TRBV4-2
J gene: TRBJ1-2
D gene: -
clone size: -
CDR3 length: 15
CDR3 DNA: TGTGCCAGCAGCCAAGCCGAGCAGGGAGTCTATGGCTACACCTTC
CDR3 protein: CASSQAEQGVYGYTF

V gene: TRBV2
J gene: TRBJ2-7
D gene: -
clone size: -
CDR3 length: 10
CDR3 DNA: TGTGCCAGCAGAAACTACGAGCAGTACTTC
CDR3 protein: CASRNYEQYF

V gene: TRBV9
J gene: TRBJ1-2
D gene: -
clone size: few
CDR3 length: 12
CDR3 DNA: TGTGCCAGTTTCAGGGAAGGCTATGGCTACACCTTC
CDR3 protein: CASFREGYGYTF

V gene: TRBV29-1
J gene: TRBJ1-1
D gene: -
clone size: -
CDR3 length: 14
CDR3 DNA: TGCAGCGTTGACCCGGGGTCTCCGAACACTGAAGCTTTCTTT
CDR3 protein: CSVDPGSPNTEAFF

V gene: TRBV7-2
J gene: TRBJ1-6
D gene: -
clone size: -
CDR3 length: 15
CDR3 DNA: TGTGCCAGCAGCTTAGGACAGATGTATAATTCACCCCTCCACTTT
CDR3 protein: CASSLGQMYNSPLHF

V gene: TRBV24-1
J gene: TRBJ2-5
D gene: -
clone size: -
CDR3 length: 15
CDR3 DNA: TGTGCCACCAGTGATAGAGGGGCCGCTCAAGAGACCCAGTACTTC
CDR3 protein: CATSDRGAAQETQYF

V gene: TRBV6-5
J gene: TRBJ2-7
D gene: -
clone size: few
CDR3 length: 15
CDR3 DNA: TGTGCCAGCAGCCTACACTTGGGCAGATCCTACGAGCAGTACTTC
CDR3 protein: CASSLHLGRSYEQYF

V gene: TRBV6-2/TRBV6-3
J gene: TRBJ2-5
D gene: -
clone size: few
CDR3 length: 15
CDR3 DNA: TGTGCCAGCAGACATCCGGGGAGGACCCAAGAGACCCAGTACTTC
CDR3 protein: CASRHPGRTQETQYF

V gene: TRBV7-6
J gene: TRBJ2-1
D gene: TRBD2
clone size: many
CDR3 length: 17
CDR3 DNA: TGTGCCAGCAGCTTATTGACTAGCGGGGAAACCTACAATGAGCAGTTCTTC
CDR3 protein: CASSLLTSGETYNEQFF

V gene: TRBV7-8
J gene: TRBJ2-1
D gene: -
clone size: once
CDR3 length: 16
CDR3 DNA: TGTGCCAGCAGCTTAGCGCGGAGGGGGGAAAACAATGAGCAGTTCTTC
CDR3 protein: CASSLARRGENNEQFF

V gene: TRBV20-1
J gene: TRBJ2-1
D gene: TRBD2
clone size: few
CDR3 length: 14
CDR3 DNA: TGCAGTGCTATGGGACTAGAAGCCCGCAATGAGCAGTTCTTC
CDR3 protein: CSAMGLEARNEQFF

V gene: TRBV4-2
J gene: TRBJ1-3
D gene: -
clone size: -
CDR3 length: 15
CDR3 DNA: TGTGCCAGCAGCCAAGGGGGGACGGTGGGAAACACCATATATTTT
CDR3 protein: CASSQGGTVGNTIYF

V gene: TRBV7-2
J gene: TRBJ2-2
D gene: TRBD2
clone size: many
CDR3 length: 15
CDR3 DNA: TGTGCCAGCACCCCAAGACTAGCGGCTACCGGGGAGCTGTTTTTT
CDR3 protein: CASTPRLAATGELFF

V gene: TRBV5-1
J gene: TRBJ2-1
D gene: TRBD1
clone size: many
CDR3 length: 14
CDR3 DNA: TGCGCCAGCAGCTTGTTTGGGACAGGGGATGAGCAGTTCTTC
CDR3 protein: CASSLFGTGDEQFF

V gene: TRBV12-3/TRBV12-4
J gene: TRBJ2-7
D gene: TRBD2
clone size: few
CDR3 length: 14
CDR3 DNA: TGTGCCAGCAGTCCAGCGGGGGGGCTGTACGAGCAGTACTTC
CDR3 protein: CASSPAGGLYEQYF